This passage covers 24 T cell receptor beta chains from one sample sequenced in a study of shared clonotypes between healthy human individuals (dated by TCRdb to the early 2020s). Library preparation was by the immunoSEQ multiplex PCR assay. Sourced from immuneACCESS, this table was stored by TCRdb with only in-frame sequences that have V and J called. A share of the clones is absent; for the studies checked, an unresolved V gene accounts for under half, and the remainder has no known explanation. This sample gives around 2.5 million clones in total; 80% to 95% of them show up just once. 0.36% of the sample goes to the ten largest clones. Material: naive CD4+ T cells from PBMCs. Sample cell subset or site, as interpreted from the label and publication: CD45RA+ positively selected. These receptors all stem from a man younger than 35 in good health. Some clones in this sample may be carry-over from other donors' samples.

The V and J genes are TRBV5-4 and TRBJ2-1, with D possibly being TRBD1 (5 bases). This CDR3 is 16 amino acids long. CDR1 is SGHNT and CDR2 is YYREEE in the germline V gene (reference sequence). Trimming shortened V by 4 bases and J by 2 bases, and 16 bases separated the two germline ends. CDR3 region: CASSPSRGLAYNEQFF. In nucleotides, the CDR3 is TGTGCCAGCAGCCCCTCTAGGGGATTAGCCTACAATGAGCAGTTCTTC. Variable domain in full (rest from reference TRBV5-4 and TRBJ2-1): ETGVTQSPTHLIKTRGQQVTLRCSSQSGHNTVSWYQQALGQGPQFIFQYYREEENGRGNFPPRFSGLQFPNYSSELNVNALELDDSALYLCASSPSRGLAYNEQFFGPGTRLTVL.

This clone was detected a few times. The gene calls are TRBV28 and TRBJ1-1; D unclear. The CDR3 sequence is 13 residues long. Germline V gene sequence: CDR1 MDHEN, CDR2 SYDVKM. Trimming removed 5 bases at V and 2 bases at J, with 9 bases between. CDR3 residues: CASSPWTNTEAFF. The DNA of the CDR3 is TGTGCCAGCAGTCCCTGGACTAACACTGAAGCTTTCTTT.

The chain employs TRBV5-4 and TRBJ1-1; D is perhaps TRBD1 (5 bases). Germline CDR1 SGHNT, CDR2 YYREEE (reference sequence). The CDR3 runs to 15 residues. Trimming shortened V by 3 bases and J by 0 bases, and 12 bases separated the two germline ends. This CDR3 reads CASSSAGSLNTEAFF. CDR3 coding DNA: TGTGCCAGCAGCTCGGCAGGGAGTTTGAACACTGAAGCTTTCTTT.

CDR3 residues: CASSETRYEQFF. The CDR3 DNA reads TGTGCCAGCAGTGAAACCAGGTATGAGCAGTTCTTC. The rearrangement uses TRBV6-1 and TRBJ2-1; D is undetermined. V was pared by 2 bases and J by 8 bases, with 7 bases between. From germline, CDR1 is MNHNS and CDR2 SASEGT. The CDR3 runs 12 residues.

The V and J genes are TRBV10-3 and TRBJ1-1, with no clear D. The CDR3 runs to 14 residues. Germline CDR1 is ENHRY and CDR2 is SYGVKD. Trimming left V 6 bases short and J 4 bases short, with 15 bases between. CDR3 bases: TGTGCCATCAGGATTGATAGGGATGGCACTGAAGCTTTCTTT. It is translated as CAIRIDRDGTEAFF.

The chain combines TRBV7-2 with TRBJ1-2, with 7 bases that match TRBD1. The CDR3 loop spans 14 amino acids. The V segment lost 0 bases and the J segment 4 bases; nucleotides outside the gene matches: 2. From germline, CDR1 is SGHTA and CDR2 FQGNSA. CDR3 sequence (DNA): TGTGCCAGCAGCTTAGCGGGACAGAGCTATGGCTACACCTTC. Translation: CASSLAGQSYGYTF.

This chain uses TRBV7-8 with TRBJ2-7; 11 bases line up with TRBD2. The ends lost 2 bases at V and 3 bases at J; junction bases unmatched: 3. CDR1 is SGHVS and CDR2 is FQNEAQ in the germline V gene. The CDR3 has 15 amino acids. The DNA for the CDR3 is TGTGCCAGCAGCTTATTGACTAGCGGGATCTACGAGCAGTACTTC. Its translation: CASSLLTSGIYEQYF.

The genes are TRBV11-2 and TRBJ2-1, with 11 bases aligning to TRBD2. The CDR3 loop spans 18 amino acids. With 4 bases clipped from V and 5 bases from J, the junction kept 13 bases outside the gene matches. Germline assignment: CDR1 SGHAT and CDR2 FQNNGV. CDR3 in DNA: TGTGCCAGCAGCTCCAGCCGTTTAACTAGCGGGAGAGACAATGAGCAGTTCTTC. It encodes CASSSSRLTSGRDNEQFF.

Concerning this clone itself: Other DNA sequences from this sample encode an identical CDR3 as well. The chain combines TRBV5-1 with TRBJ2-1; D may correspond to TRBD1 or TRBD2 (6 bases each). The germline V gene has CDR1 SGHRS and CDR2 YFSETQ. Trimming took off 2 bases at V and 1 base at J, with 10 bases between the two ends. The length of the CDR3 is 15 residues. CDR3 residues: CASSLRGESYNEQFF. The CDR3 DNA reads TGCGCCAGCAGCTTAAGGGGGGAATCCTACAATGAGCAGTTCTTC.

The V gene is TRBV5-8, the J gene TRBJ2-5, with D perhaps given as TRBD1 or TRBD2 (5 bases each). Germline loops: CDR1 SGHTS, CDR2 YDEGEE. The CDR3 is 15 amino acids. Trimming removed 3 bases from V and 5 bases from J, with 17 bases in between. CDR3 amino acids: CASSWVVGDEETQYF. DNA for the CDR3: TGTGCCAGCAGCTGGGTGGTAGGGGACGAGGAGACCCAGTACTTC.

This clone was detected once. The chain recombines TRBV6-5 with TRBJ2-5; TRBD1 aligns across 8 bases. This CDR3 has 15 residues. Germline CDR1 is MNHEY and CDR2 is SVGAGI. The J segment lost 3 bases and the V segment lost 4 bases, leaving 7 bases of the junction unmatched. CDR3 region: CASSWDAGGEETQYF. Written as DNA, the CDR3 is TGTGCCAGCAGTTGGGATGCAGGGGGCGAAGAGACCCAGTACTTC.

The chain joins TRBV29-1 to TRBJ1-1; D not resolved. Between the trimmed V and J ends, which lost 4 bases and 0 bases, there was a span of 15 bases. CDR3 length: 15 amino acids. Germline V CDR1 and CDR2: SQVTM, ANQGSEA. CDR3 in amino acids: CSVGSGFAMNTEAFF. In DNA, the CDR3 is TGCAGCGTTGGGTCAGGTTTCGCAATGAACACTGAAGCTTTCTTT. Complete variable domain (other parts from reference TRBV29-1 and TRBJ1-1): SAVISQKPSRDICQRGTSLTIQCQVDSQVTMMFWYRQQPGQSLTLIATANQGSEATYESGFVIDKFPISRPNLTFSTLTVSNMSPEDSSIYLCSVGSGFAMNTEAFFGQGTRLTVV.

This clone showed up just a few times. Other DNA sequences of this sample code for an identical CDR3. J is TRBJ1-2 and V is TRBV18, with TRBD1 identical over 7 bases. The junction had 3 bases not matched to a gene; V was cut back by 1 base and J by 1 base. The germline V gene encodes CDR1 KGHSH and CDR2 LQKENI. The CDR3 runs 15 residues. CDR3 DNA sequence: TGTGCCAGCTCACCACAGGACAGGAGTAACTATGGCTACACCTTC. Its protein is CASSPQDRSNYGYTF.

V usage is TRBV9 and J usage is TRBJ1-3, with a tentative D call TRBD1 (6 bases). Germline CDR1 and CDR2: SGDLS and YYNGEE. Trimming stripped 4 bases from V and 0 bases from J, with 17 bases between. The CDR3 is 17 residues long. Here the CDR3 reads CASSTRQEPTSGNTIYF. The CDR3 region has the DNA TGTGCCAGCAGCACCCGACAGGAGCCGACCTCTGGAAACACCATATATTTT.

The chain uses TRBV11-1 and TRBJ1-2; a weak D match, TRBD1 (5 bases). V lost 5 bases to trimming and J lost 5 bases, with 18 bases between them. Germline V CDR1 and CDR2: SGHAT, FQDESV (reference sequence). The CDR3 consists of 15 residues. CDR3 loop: CASSQSLGPQYGYTF. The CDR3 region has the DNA TGTGCCAGCAGCCAATCCCTGGGGCCTCAATATGGCTACACCTTC.

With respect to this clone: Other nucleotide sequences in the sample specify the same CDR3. The CDR3 loop reads CASSLGLAQDTQYF. DNA for the CDR3: TGTGCCAGCAGCTTAGGGCTAGCTCAAGATACGCAGTATTTT. The chain recombines TRBV7-2 with TRBJ2-3; TRBD2 is a possible D gene (5 bases). This CDR3 is 14 amino acids long. Deletions cut 1 base from V and 5 bases from J, with 10 bases between. Per the germline V gene, CDR1 is SGHTA and CDR2 is FQGNSA. The variable domain in full, with the rest retrieved from reference TRBV7-2 and TRBJ2-3, is GAGVSQSPSNKVTEKGKDVELRCDPISGHTALYWYRQSLGQGLEFLIYFQGNSAPDKSGLPSDRFSAERTGGSVSTLTIQRTQQEDSAVYLCASSLGLAQDTQYFGPGTRLTVL.

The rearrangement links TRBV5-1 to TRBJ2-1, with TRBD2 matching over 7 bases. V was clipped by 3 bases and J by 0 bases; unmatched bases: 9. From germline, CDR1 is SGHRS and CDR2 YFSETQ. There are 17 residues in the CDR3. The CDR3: CASSWGEGRGSYNEQFF. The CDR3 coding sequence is TGCGCCAGCAGCTGGGGCGAGGGGAGGGGCTCCTACAATGAGCAGTTCTTC.

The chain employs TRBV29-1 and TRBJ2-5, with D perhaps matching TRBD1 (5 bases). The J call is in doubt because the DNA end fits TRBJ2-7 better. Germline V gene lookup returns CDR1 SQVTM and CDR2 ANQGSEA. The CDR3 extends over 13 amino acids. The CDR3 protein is CSVEGGPSYEQYF. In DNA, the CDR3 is TGCAGCGTTGAAGGGGGCCCCTCCTACGAGCAGTACTTC.

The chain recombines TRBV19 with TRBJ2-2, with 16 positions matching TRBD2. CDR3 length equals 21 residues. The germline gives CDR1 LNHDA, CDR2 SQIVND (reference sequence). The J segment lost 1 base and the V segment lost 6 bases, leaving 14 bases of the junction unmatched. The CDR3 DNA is TGTGCCAGTAGCTATAAACCGGGACTAGCGGGAGGGCCCAGGAACACCGGGGAGCTGTTTTTT. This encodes CASSYKPGLAGGPRNTGELFF.

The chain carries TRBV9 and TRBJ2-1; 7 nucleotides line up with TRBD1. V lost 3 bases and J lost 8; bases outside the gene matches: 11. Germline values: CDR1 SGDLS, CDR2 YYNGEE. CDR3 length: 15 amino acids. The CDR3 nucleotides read TGTGCCAGCAGCGCCCCCGGGACAGTGGCAGATGAGCAGTTCTTC. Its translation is CASSAPGTVADEQFF.

The CDR3 DNA reads as TGTGCCAGCAGCTTAACAGGACGATTCTACAATGAGCAGTTCTTC. Amino acids: CASSLTGRFYNEQFF. This chain uses TRBV7-9 with TRBJ2-1, with D possibly matching TRBD1 (5 bases). The CDR3 runs to 15 residues. The germline gives CDR1 SEHNR, CDR2 FQNEAQ (reference sequence). The germline V and J ends were trimmed by 2 bases and 3 bases, with 11 bases remaining between them.

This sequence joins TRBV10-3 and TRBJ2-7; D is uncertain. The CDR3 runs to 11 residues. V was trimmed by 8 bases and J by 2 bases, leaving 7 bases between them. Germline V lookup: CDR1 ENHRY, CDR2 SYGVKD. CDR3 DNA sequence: TGTGCCATCGGTTCCGCCTACGAGCAGTACTTC. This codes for CAIGSAYEQYF.

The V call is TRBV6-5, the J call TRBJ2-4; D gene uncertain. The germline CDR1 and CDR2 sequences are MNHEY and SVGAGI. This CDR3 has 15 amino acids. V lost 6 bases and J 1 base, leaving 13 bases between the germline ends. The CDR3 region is CASRLNYEAKNIQYF. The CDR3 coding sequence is TGTGCCAGCAGACTGAACTATGAGGCCAAAAACATTCAGTACTTC.

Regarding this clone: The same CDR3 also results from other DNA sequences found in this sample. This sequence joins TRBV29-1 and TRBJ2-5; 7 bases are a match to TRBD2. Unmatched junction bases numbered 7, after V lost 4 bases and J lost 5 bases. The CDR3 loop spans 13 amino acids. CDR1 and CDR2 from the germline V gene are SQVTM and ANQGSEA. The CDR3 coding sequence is TGCAGCGTTGCGGGGAGGGCCAGGGAGACCCAGTACTTC. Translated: CSVAGRARETQYF. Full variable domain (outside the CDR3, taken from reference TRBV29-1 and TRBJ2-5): SAVISQKPSRDICQRGTSLTIQCQVDSQVTMMFWYRQQPGQSLTLIATANQGSEATYESGFVIDKFPISRPNLTFSTLTVSNMSPEDSSIYLCSVAGRARETQYFGPGTRLLVL.